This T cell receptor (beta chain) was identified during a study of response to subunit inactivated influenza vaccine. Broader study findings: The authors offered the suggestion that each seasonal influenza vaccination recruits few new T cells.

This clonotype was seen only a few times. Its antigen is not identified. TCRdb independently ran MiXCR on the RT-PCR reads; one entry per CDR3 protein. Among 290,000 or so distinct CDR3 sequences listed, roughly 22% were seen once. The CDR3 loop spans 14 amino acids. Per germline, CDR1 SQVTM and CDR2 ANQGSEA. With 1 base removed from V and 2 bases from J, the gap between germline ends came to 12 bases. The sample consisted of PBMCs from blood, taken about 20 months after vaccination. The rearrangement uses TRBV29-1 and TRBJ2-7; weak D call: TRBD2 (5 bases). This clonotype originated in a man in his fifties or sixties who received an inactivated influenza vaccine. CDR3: CSVEVGIRPYEQYF. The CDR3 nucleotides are TGCAGCGTTGAAGTCGGGATCCGACCCTACGAGCAGTACTTC.